These 9 T cell receptor beta chains share one sample of origin, sequenced in a study of cytotoxic CD8 clonotypes in ibrutinib-treated CLL (dated by TCRdb to about 2021). In the paper's terms, the time point label means: roughly 12 months on ibrutinib. The library was obtained by the immunoSEQ multiplex PCR assay. In its TCRdb copy, this immuneACCESS table keeps in-frame sequences only and misses some clones. Where compared with another copy, unresolved V genes explain less than half of these, and the others have no known cause. Here the sample has under 200,000 clones; roughly 77% occur a single time. The ten largest clones add up to roughly 1.9% of the sample. The input for sequencing was PBMCs, taken after 12 months of ibrutinib treatment. All receptors derive from a human donor with chronic lymphocytic leukemia.

The CDR3 region is CASSQISGGYTF. The CDR3 nucleotides read TGTGCCAGCAGCCAAATCTCGGGTGGCTACACCTTC. The V call is TRBV11-2, the J call TRBJ1-2, with D unclear. The germline V and J ends were trimmed by 5 bases and 7 bases, with 11 bases remaining between them. This CDR3 has 12 amino acids. Germline V lookup: CDR1 SGHAT, CDR2 FQNNGV. Based on the CDR3 plus reference TRBV11-2 and TRBJ1-2, the full variable domain is EAGVAQSPRYKIIEKRQSVAFWCNPISGHATLYWYQQILGQGPKLLIQFQNNGVVDDSQLPKDRFSAERLKGVDSTLKIQPAKLEDSAVYLCASSQISGGYTFGSGTRLTVV.

The rearrangement links TRBV7-8 to TRBJ2-1; weak D call: TRBD2 (5 bases). Trimming left V 1 base short and J 12 bases short, with 19 bases between. The CDR3 sequence is 15 residues long. Germline CDR1 reads SGHVS; CDR2 reads FQNEAQ. CDR3 sequence: CASSLVWYSQGGQFF. The CDR3 nucleotides are TGTGCCAGCAGCTTAGTTTGGTACAGCCAAGGAGGGCAGTTCTTC.

This clone was counted between two and nine times. The V gene is TRBV7-6, the J gene TRBJ2-7; no firm D call. The germline V gene has CDR1 SGHVS and CDR2 FNYEAQ. The V end lost 4 bases, the J end lost 0 bases, and 7 bases lay between the germline ends. This CDR3 comprises 13 residues. CDR3 protein: CASSSYSSYEQYF. CDR3 sequence (DNA): TGTGCCAGCAGCTCCTACAGCTCCTACGAGCAGTACTTC.

This chain links TRBV27 with TRBJ2-3; 13 bases align to TRBD2. Per the germline V gene, CDR1 is MNHEY and CDR2 is SMNVEV (reference sequence). The CDR3 length is 16 residues. With V trimmed by 5 bases and J by 4 bases, 6 bases remained unmatched. The CDR3 DNA reads as TGTGCCAGCAGTACCGGACTAGCGGGAGCTTCAGATACGCAGTATTTT. The encoded protein is CASSTGLAGASDTQYF.

The rearrangement joins TRBV7-9 to TRBJ2-5; D gene unclear. The CDR3 loop spans 15 amino acids. The germline V gene encodes CDR1 SEHNR and CDR2 FQNEAQ (reference sequence). Trimming stripped 1 base from V and 0 bases from J, with 9 bases between. The CDR3 sequence is CASSLELRNQETQYF. The CDR3 region has the DNA TGTGCCAGCAGCTTAGAGCTGCGTAACCAAGAGACCCAGTACTTC. The full variable domain, rest sourced from reference TRBV7-9 and TRBJ2-5, is DTGVSQNPRHKITKRGQNVTFRCDPISEHNRLYWYRQTLGQGPEFLTYFQNEAQLEKSRLLSDRFSAERPKGSFSTLEIQRTEQGDSAMYLCASSLELRNQETQYFGPGTRLLVL.

The chain couples TRBV19 to TRBJ1-1; perhaps TRBD1 as D (5 bases). The CDR3 is 14 amino acids. Between the trimmed V and J ends, which lost 6 bases and 0 bases, there was a span of 11 bases. Germline values: CDR1 LNHDA, CDR2 SQIVND (reference sequence). CDR3 nucleotide sequence: TGTGCCAGTAGCGACAGCGCGATGAACACTGAAGCTTTCTTT. Residues: CASSDSAMNTEAFF.

The rearrangement uses TRBV4-3 and TRBJ1-5, with no clear D. Between the trimmed V and J ends, which lost 0 bases and 6 bases, there was a span of 12 bases. CDR1 is LGHNA and CDR2 is YSLEER in the germline V gene. This CDR3 is built from 15 residues. The CDR3 DNA sequence: TGCGCCAGCAGCCAAGAGCCCCCAATCACTCAGCCCCAGCATTTT. Translating gives CASSQEPPITQPQHF.

This clone was detected only once. A read error may account for a junction end that differs from germline. This chain uses TRBV29-1 with TRBJ2-1, with D perhaps being TRBD1 or TRBD2 (5 bases each). CDR1 SQVTM and CDR2 ANQGSEA come from the germline V gene. This CDR3 comprises 15 residues. The CDR3 DNA follows: TGCAGCGTAGAAGAGGGGTTCAAGCAGACGCGCGAGCAGTTCTTC. Translated: CSVEEGFKQTREQFF.

Only one count was recorded for this clone. The chain combines TRBV6-4 with TRBJ1-1; 12 bases fit TRBD1. The V and J ends lost 6 bases and 2 bases, in that order; junction bases with no gene match: 10. The CDR3 runs 17 residues. Germline loops: CDR1 MRHNA, CDR2 SNTAGT. CDR3 region: CASRLEGQGARNTEAFF. CDR3 coding DNA: TGTGCCAGCAGATTGGAGGGACAGGGGGCCCGTAACACTGAAGCTTTCTTT.